The 12 T cell receptor beta chains in this list originate from one sample, sequenced in a study of T cell responses to AZD1222 COVID-19 vaccine. Assay used: immunoSEQ multiplex PCR; TCRdb lists only in-frame clones, some missing. The data hold 95,000 to 150,000 clones, with around 92% observed a single time. Specimen: peripheral blood, collected on day 0 of AZD1222 vaccination. These receptors came from an adult in good health.

This rearrangement joins TRBV6-1 to TRBJ1-2, with 10 positions matching TRBD1. CDR3 length: 16 amino acids. CDR1 and CDR2 from the germline V gene are MNHNS and SASEGT. J gave up 4 bases and V 0 bases, and 5 bases lay outside the gene matches. CDR3 DNA: TGTGCCAGCAGTGAAGCCGTGACAGGGGGCTTCTATGGCTACACCTTC. It specifies CASSEAVTGGFYGYTF.

The gene calls are TRBV6-2 or TRBV6-3 and TRBJ2-1, with 9 bases fitting TRBD2. V lost 6 bases to trimming and J lost 2 bases; unmatched junction nucleotides: 5. The germline V gene has CDR1 MNHEY and CDR2 SVGEGT. The CDR3 sequence is 15 residues long. The CDR3 sequence is CASRPSGVTYNEQFF. The CDR3 coding sequence is TGTGCCAGCAGACCTAGCGGGGTAACCTACAATGAGCAGTTCTTC.

The chain has TRBV27 and TRBJ2-1; maybe TRBD2 (7 bases). The V gene lost 4 bases and the J gene lost 6 bases, with 16 bases spanning the gap. The CDR3 is 15 amino acids. Per germline, CDR1 MNHEY and CDR2 SMNVEV (reference sequence). The CDR3 sequence: CASSSRGARLNEQFF. CDR3 nucleotides: TGTGCCAGCAGTTCCCGGGGGGCCCGCCTCAATGAGCAGTTCTTC.

CDR3 nucleotides: TGTGCCATCAGGCAGGGGGCGGATCAGCCCCAGCATTTT. It translates to CAIRQGADQPQHF. The chain links TRBV10-3 to TRBJ1-5; TRBD1 matches 8 bases. Germline CDR1 ENHRY, CDR2 SYGVKD. The CDR3 spans 13 residues. Trimming at V came to 6 bases and at J to 5 bases, leaving 3 bases not matched to a gene.

The V gene is TRBV19, the J gene TRBJ2-3; the match to TRBD2 covers 7 bases. V lost 6 bases, J lost 0 bases, and 6 bases stayed unmatched. The CDR3 runs to 15 residues. Germline CDR1 LNHDA, CDR2 SQIVND (reference sequence). The CDR3 region is CASRTLASSTDTQYF. CDR3 coding DNA: TGTGCCAGTAGAACACTAGCGTCGAGCACAGATACGCAGTATTTT.

The chain combines TRBV19 with TRBJ1-5; D call uncertain. Germline V gives CDR1 LNHDA, CDR2 SQIVND (reference sequence). This CDR3 is built from 15 residues. Trimming took off 3 bases at V and 0 bases at J, with 9 bases between the two ends. The CDR3 nucleotides read TGTGCCAGTAGTATTGGCAGATATAGCAATCAGCCCCAGCATTTT. This codes for CASSIGRYSNQPQHF.

As for this clone: This sample includes further DNA sequences coding for the same CDR3. The rearrangement links TRBV9 to TRBJ2-7, with D perhaps given as TRBD1 or TRBD2 (5 bases each). Germline CDR1 SGDLS, CDR2 YYNGEE. Between the trimmed V and J ends, which lost 2 bases and 0 bases, there was a span of 9 bases. This CDR3 is 14 amino acids long. The chain's CDR3 is CASSVGGSSYEQYF. The CDR3, as DNA: TGTGCCAGCAGCGTTGGGGGATCCTCCTACGAGCAGTACTTC.

The chain combines TRBV18 with TRBJ2-3, with TRBD1 identical over 9 bases. The V and J ends lost 3 bases and 2 bases, in that order; junction bases with no gene match: 3. Germline V lookup: CDR1 KGHSH, CDR2 LQKENI. The CDR3 is 15 amino acids. The CDR3 DNA is TGTGCCAGCTCACCCGGGACAGGGAACACAGATACGCAGTATTTT. Amino acid sequence: CASSPGTGNTDTQYF.

V usage is TRBV27 and J usage is TRBJ1-5; no definite D call. Germline V gene lookup returns CDR1 MNHEY and CDR2 SMNVEV (reference sequence). There are 14 residues in the CDR3. V was pared by 2 bases and J by 5 bases, with 10 bases between. The CDR3 spells CASSLRAGDQPQHF. In DNA form, the CDR3 reads TGTGCCAGCAGTTTAAGGGCCGGTGATCAGCCCCAGCATTTT.

This clone was recorded only once. V and J are TRBV5-5 and TRBJ1-1; 9 bases are a match to TRBD1. Germline V lookup: CDR1 SGHKS, CDR2 YYEKEE (reference sequence). V lost 3 bases and J lost 7; bases outside the gene matches: 13. CDR3 size: 16 residues. CDR3 region: CASSWGQGRAENEAFF. The CDR3 nucleotides are TGTGCCAGCAGCTGGGGACAGGGTCGTGCCGAGAATGAAGCTTTCTTT. Full variable domain (outside the CDR3, taken from reference TRBV5-5 and TRBJ1-1): DAGVTQSPTHLIKTRGQQVTLRCSPISGHKSVSWYQQVLGQGPQFIFQYYEKEERGRGNFPDRFSARQFPNYSSELNVNALLLGDSALYLCASSWGQGRAENEAFFGQGTRLTVV.

The CDR3 bases are TGTGCCAGCAGCCAGGGGCTAAACACTGAAGCTTTCTTT. This codes for CASSQGLNTEAFF. This chain joins TRBV6-2 or TRBV6-3 and TRBJ1-1; tentatively, D is TRBD1 (6 bases). This CDR3 contains 13 residues. Per germline, CDR1 MNHEY and CDR2 SVGEGT. V was cut by 6 bases and J by 2 bases, with 10 bases left in between.

The CDR3: CASSLEQAGSSSPLHF. The CDR3 DNA sequence: TGTGCCAGCAGCTTAGAACAAGCAGGTTCTTCCTCACCCCTCCACTTT. The gene calls are TRBV7-6 and TRBJ1-6; D unresolved. This CDR3 region has 16 residues. Germline V gene data show CDR1 as SGHVS and CDR2 as FNYEAQ. V was cut by 1 base and J by 10 bases, with 17 bases left in between. Based on the CDR3 plus reference TRBV7-6 and TRBJ1-6, the full variable domain is GAGVSQSPRYKVTKRGQDVALRCDPISGHVSLYWYRQALGQGPEFLTYFNYEAQQDKSGLPNDRFSAERPEGSISTLTIQRTEQRDSAMYRCASSLEQAGSSSPLHFGNGTRLTVT.